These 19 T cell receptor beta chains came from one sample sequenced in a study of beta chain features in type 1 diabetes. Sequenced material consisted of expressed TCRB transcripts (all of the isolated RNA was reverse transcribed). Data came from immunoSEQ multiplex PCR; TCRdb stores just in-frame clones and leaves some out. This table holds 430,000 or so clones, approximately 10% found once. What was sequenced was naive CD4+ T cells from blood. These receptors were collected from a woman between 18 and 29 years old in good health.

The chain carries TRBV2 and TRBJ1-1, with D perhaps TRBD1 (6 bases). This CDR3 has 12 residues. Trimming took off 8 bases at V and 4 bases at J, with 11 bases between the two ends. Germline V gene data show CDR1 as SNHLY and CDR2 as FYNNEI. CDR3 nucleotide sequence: TGTGCCAGCTCAGGGGAGTTCACTGAAGCTTTCTTT. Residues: CASSGEFTEAFF.

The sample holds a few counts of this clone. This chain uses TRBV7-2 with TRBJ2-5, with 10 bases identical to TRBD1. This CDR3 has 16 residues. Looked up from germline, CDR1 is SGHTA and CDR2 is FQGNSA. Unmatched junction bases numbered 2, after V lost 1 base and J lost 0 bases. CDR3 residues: CASSLGGTGDQETQYF. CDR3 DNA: TGTGCCAGCAGCTTAGGTGGGACAGGGGACCAAGAGACCCAGTACTTC.

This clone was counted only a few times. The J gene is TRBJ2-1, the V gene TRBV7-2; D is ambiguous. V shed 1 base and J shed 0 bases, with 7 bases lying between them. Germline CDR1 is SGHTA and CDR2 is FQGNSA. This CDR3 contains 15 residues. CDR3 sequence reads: CASSLVGYSYNEQFF. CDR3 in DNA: TGTGCCAGCAGCTTAGTGGGGTACTCCTACAATGAGCAGTTCTTC. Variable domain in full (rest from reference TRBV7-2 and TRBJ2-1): GAGVSQSPSNKVTEKGKDVELRCDPISGHTALYWYRQSLGQGLEFLIYFQGNSAPDKSGLPSDRFSAERTGGSVSTLTIQRTQQEDSAVYLCASSLVGYSYNEQFFGPGTRLTVL.

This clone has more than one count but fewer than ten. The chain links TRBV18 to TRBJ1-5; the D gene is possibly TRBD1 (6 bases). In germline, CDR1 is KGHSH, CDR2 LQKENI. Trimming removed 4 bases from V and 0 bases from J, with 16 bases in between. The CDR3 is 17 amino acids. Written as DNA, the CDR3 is TGTGCCAGCTCACTAAATCGGGGGCCTAATAGCAATCAGCCCCAGCATTTT. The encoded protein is CASSLNRGPNSNQPQHF.

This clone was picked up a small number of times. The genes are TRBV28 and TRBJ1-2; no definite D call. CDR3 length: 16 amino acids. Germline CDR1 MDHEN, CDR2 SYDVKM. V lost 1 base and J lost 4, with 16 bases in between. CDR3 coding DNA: TGTGCCAGCAGTTTATTGGAGGCGCCTTGGGGCTATGGCTACACCTTC. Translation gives CASSLLEAPWGYGYTF.

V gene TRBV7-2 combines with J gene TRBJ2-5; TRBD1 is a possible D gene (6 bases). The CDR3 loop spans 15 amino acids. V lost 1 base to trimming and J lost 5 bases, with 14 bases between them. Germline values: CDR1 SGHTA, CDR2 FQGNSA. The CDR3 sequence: CASSLVQGLVETQYF. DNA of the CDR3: TGTGCCAGCAGCTTAGTCCAGGGGTTGGTGGAGACCCAGTACTTC.

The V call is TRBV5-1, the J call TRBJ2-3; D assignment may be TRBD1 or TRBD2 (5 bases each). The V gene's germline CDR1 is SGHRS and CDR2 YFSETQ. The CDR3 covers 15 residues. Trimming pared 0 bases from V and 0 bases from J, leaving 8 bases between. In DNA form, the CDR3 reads TGCGCCAGCAGCTTGGAGGGACGAAGCACAGATACGCAGTATTTT. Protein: CASSLEGRSTDTQYF.

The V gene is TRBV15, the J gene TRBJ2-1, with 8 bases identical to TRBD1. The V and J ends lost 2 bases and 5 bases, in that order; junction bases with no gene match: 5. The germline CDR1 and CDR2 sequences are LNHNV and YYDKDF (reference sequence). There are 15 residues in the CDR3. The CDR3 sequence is CATSRKLQGDNEQFF. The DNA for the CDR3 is TGTGCCACCAGCAGAAAATTACAGGGGGACAATGAGCAGTTCTTC.

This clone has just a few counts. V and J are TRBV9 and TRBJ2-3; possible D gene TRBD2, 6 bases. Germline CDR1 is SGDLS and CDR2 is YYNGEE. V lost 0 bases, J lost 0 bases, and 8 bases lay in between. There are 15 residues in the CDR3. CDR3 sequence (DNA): TGTGCCAGCAGCGTAGAGGACTACAGCACAGATACGCAGTATTTT. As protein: CASSVEDYSTDTQYF.

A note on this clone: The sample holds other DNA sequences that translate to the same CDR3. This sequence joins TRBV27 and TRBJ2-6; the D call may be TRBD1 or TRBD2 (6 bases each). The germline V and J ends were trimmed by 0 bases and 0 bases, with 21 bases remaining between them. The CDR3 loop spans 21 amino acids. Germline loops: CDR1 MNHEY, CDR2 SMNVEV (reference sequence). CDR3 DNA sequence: TGTGCCAGCAGTTTATCGCCGGTTGGGGGGCGGGGATACTCTGGGGCCAACGTCCTGACTTTC. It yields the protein CASSLSPVGGRGYSGANVLTF.

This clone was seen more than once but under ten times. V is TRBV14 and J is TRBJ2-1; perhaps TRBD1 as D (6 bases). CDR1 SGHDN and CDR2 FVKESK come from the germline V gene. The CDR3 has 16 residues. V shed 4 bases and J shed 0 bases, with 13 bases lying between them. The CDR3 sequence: CASSPFRGPSYNEQFF. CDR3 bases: TGTGCCAGCAGCCCTTTCAGGGGCCCCTCCTACAATGAGCAGTTCTTC.

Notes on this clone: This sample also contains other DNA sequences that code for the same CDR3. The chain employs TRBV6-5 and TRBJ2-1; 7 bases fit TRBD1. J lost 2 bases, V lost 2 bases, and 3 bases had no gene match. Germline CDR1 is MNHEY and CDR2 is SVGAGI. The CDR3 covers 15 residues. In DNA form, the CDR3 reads TGTGCCAGCAGTTACGAGGGGGCGGCCTACAATGAGCAGTTCTTC. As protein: CASSYEGAAYNEQFF.

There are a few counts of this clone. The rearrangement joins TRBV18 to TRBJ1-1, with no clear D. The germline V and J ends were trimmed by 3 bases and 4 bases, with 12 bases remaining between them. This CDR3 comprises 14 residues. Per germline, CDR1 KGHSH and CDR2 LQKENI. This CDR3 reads CASSPTGVGTEAFF. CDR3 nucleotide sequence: TGTGCCAGCTCACCCACCGGGGTCGGCACTGAAGCTTTCTTT.

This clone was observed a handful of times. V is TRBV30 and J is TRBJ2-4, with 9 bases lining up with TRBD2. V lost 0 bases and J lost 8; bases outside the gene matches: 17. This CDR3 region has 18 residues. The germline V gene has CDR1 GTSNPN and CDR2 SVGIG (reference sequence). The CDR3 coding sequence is TGTGCCTGGAGTGTGTATTCGGTTGGGCGGGAGGGCGGAGACATTCAGTACTTC. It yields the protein CAWSVYSVGREGGDIQYF.

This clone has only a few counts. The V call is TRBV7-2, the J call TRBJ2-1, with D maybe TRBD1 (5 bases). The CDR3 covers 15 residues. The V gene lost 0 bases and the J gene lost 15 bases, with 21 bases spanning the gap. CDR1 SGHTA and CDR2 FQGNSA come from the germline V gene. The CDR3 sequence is CASSLAAGPRQTGFF. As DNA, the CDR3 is TGTGCCAGCAGCTTAGCCGCCGGTCCCAGACAGACGGGGTTCTTC.

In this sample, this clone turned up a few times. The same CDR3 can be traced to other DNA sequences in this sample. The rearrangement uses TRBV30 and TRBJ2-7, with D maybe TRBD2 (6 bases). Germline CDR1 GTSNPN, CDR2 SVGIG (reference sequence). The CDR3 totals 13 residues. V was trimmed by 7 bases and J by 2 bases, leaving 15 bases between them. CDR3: CASRRGRTYEQYF. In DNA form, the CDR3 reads TGTGCCTCGCGGCGGGGACGGACCTACGAGCAGTACTTC.

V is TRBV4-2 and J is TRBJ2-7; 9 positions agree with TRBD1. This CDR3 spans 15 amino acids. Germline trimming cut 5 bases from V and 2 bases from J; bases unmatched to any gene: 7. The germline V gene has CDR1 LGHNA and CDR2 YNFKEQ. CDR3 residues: CASSKAGTGTYEQYF. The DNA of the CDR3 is TGTGCCAGCAGCAAAGCCGGGACAGGGACCTACGAGCAGTACTTC.

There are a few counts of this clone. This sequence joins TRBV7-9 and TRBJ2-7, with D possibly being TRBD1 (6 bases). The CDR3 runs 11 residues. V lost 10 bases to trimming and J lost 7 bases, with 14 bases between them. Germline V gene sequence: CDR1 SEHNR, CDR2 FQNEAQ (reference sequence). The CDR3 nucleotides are TGTGCCATTTCGGTAAGGGGGGAGCAGTACTTC. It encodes CAISVRGEQYF. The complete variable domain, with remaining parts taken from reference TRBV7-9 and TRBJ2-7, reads DTGVSQNPRHKITKRGQNVTFRCDPISEHNRLYWYRQTLGQGPEFLTYFQNEAQLEKSRLLSDRFSAERPKGSFSTLEIQRTEQGDSAMYLCAISVRGEQYFGPGTRLTVT.

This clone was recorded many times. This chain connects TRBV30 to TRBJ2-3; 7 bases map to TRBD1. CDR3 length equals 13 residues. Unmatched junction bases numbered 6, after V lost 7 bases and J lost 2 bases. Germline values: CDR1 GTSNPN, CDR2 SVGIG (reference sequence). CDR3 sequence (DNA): TGTGCCTTGGGACAGAAACTCACAGATACGCAGTATTTT. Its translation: CALGQKLTDTQYF. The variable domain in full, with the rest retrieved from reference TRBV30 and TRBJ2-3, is SQTIHQWPATLVQPVGSPLSLECTVEGTSNPNLYWYRQAAGRGLQLLFYSVGIGQISSEVPQNLSASRPQDRQFILSSKKLLLSDSGFYLCALGQKLTDTQYFGPGTRLTVL.